The 4 T cell receptor beta chains in this list originate from one sample, sequenced in a study of cytomegalovirus exposure and HLA in healthy donors (TCRdb year 2017). Receptor amplification or capture employed the immunoSEQ multiplex PCR assay. For the multiplex PCR, a mixture combining 60 forward primers for TCR Vbeta segments and 13 reverse primers for TCR Jbeta segments was used. In TCRdb, the immuneACCESS table is reduced to in-frame sequences with V and J assigned. These tables do not hold every clone; where another copy was compared, an unresolved V gene accounts for under half, and the others remain unexplained. In this sample the table shows some 180,000 clones, just under 80% of which occur a single time. The ten largest clonotypes hold less than 3.5% of the sample. Sequencing was performed on PBMCs. The source is a female donor in good health and CMV-seronegative.

CDR3 region: CASSEDSYIIYGYTF. CDR3 bases: TGTGCCAGCAGTGAGGACAGCTATATCATCTATGGCTACACCTTC. The chain uses TRBV6-1 and TRBJ1-2; tentatively, D is TRBD1 (6 bases). Germline values: CDR1 MNHNS, CDR2 SASEGT. V lost 3 bases and J 4 bases, leaving 15 bases between the germline ends. This CDR3 is 15 amino acids long.

This chain links TRBV6-1 with TRBJ2-1; 7 bases line up with TRBD2. Trimming removed 2 bases from V and 9 bases from J; junction bases left unmatched: 10. The CDR3 is 15 residues long. Per germline, CDR1 MNHNS and CDR2 SASEGT. For the CDR3, the DNA is TGTGCCAGCAGTGAACCTCCGGGACTAAGGAGTGAGCAGTTCTTC. Its protein product is CASSEPPGLRSEQFF.

The chain links TRBV6-1 to TRBJ2-7; 10 bases map to TRBD1. V lost 4 bases and J lost 3; bases outside the gene matches: 6. Germline loops: CDR1 MNHNS, CDR2 SASEGT. CDR3 size: 15 residues. CDR3 sequence: CASSARDRGFYEQYF. The CDR3 DNA reads as TGTGCCAGCAGTGCCCGGGACAGGGGTTTCTACGAGCAGTACTTC.

This chain joins TRBV6-5 and TRBJ2-5; no firm D call. The length of the CDR3 is 14 residues. V lost 6 bases to trimming and J lost 5 bases, with 16 bases between them. The germline V gene has CDR1 MNHEY and CDR2 SVGAGI. CDR3 nucleotides: TGTGCCAGCAGCCCCACGACGGCGCGGGAGACCCAGTACTTC. As protein: CASSPTTARETQYF.